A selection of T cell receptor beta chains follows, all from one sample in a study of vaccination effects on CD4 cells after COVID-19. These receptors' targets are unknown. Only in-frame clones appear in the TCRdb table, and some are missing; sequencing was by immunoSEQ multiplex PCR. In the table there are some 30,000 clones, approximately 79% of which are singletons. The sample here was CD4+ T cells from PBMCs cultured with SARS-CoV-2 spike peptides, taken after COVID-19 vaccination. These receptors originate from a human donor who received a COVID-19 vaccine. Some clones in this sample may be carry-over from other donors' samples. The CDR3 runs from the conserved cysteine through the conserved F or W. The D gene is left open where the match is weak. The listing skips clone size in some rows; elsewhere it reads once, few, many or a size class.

CDR3: CASSPGQGDSPLHF
DNA: TGTGCCAGCTCACCAGGGCAGGGGGATTCACCCCTCCACTTT
D: TRBD1
J: TRBJ1-6
V: TRBV18
size: .

CDR3: CATAGAANEKLFF
DNA: TGTGCCACTGCGGGGGCGGCTAATGAAAAACTGTTTTTT
D: .
J: TRBJ1-4
V: TRBV2
size: once

CDR3: CASSTHRGVGQPQHF
DNA: TGTGCCAGCAGTACCCACAGGGGTGTGGGTCAGCCCCAGCATTTT
D: TRBD1
J: TRBJ1-5
V: TRBV6-5
size: .

CDR3: CASTYPGPGEGYTF
DNA: TGTGCCAGCACTTATCCGGGACCCGGCGAGGGCTACACCTTC
D: .
J: TRBJ1-2
V: TRBV2
size: .

CDR3: CATSSQRGNTGELFF
DNA: TGTGCCACCAGCTCGCAAAGGGGGAACACCGGGGAGCTGTTTTTT
D: .
J: TRBJ2-2
V: TRBV24-1
size: .

CDR3: CSALRGPEKLFF
DNA: TGCAGCGCCCTTCGGGGACCCGAAAAACTGTTTTTT
D: .
J: TRBJ1-4
V: TRBV29-1
size: once

CDR3: CASSLKIRTLGGGEKLFF
DNA: TGTGCCAGCAGCCTAAAAATAAGGACCCTCGGCGGGGGTGAAAAACTGTTTTTT
D: .
J: TRBJ1-4
V: TRBV7-8
size: once

CDR3: CASSSTGRGYTF
DNA: TGTGCCAGCAGTTCTACAGGGAGGGGCTACACCTTC
D: .
J: TRBJ1-2
V: TRBV28
size: .

CDR3: CASSMASGGALFF
DNA: TGTGCCAGCAGTATGGCCTCAGGGGGAGCGCTGTTTTTT
D: TRBD1
J: TRBJ1-4
V: TRBV12-3/TRBV12-4
size: .

CDR3: CASSWQGAFGANVLTF
DNA: TGTGCCAGCAGCTGGCAGGGGGCGTTCGGGGCCAACGTCCTGACTTTC
D: TRBD1
J: TRBJ2-6
V: TRBV5-5
size: .

CDR3: CASSLGDIRGYTF
DNA: TGTGCCAGCAGCTTAGGGGACATCAGGGGCTACACCTTC
D: .
J: TRBJ1-2
V: TRBV5-4
size: .

CDR3: CASSRTELSLGAFF
DNA: TGTGCCAGCAGCCGGACAGAATTGTCGCTTGGGGCTTTCTTT
D: .
J: TRBJ1-1
V: TRBV11-2
size: .

CDR3: CASSQGWTSGANVLTF
DNA: TGTGCCAGCAGCCAAGGATGGACCTCTGGGGCCAACGTCCTGACTTTC
D: .
J: TRBJ2-6
V: TRBV3-1/TRBV3-2
size: once

CDR3: CASSPSGGDAETQYF
DNA: TGTGCCAGCAGCCCTTCAGGGGGCGACGCGGAGACCCAGTACTTC
D: TRBD1
J: TRBJ2-5
V: TRBV5-4
size: .

CDR3: CASQRGLQETQYF
DNA: TGTGCCAGCCAGAGAGGGCTCCAAGAGACCCAGTACTTC
D: .
J: TRBJ2-5
V: TRBV6-5
size: .

CDR3: CASSFGGVADTQYF
DNA: TGTGCCAGCAGCTTCGGGGGGGTTGCAGATACGCAGTATTTT
D: TRBD2
J: TRBJ2-3
V: TRBV5-5
size: .

CDR3: CASSLRTGPDTQYF
DNA: TGCGCCAGCAGCCTGAGGACAGGGCCAGATACGCAGTATTTT
D: TRBD1
J: TRBJ2-3
V: TRBV5-1
size: .

CDR3: CATSDPQGAGDEQFF
DNA: TGTGCCACCAGTGATCCCCAGGGGGCTGGGGATGAGCAGTTCTTC
D: TRBD1
J: TRBJ2-1
V: TRBV24-1
size: .

CDR3: CASRRNNEKLFF
DNA: TGTGCCAGCAGGCGTAATAATGAAAAACTGTTTTTT
D: .
J: TRBJ1-4
V: TRBV7-2
size: once

CDR3: CASSIQVNVVNEQFF
DNA: TGTGCCAGCAGCATACAGGTAAATGTCGTTAATGAGCAGTTCTTC
D: .
J: TRBJ2-1
V: TRBV7-2
size: .

CDR3: CATSGGAQTDTQYF
DNA: TGTGCCACCAGTGGGGGCGCACAAACAGATACGCAGTATTTT
D: .
J: TRBJ2-3
V: TRBV24-1
size: .

CDR3: CASRPRERGGYTEAFF
DNA: TGTGCCAGTAGACCCCGGGAGCGGGGCGGTTACACTGAAGCTTTCTTT
D: .
J: TRBJ1-1
V: TRBV19
size: .

CDR3: CASSVWRPQETQYF
DNA: TGTGCCAGCAGCGTCTGGAGGCCACAAGAGACCCAGTACTTC
D: .
J: TRBJ2-5
V: TRBV28
size: .

CDR3: CASSYSPARGRHEQFF
DNA: TGTGCCAGCAGTTACAGCCCCGCCCGCGGGCGACATGAGCAGTTCTTC
D: .
J: TRBJ2-1
V: TRBV6-5
size: .

CDR3: CASSPGWETGELFF
DNA: TGCGCCAGCAGCCCGGGCTGGGAAACCGGGGAGCTGTTTTTT
D: .
J: TRBJ2-2
V: TRBV5-1
size: .

CDR3: CSATVTTNEKLFF
DNA: TGCAGCGCCACAGTGACAACTAATGAAAAACTGTTTTTT
D: .
J: TRBJ1-4
V: TRBV29-1
size: .

CDR3: CASSPQNEQFF
DNA: TGTGCCAGCAGCCCACAAAATGAGCAGTTCTTC
D: .
J: TRBJ2-1
V: TRBV2
size: .

CDR3: CASSLGGGGSTDTQYF
DNA: TGTGCCAGCAGCTTGGGAGGAGGGGGTAGCACAGATACGCAGTATTTT
D: .
J: TRBJ2-3
V: TRBV5-6
size: medium-sized

CDR3: CASSPGGLKETQYF
DNA: TGCGCCAGCAGCCCCGGGGGACTTAAAGAGACCCAGTACTTC
D: .
J: TRBJ2-5
V: TRBV5-1
size: .

CDR3: CASSQPVASGELFF
DNA: TGCGCCAGCAGCCAACCCGTAGCTTCCGGGGAGCTGTTTTTT
D: .
J: TRBJ2-2
V: TRBV4-1
size: .

CDR3: CSVDVSGRGHGYTF
DNA: TGCAGCGTTGATGTAAGCGGCCGAGGCCATGGCTACACCTTC
D: .
J: TRBJ1-2
V: TRBV29-1
size: .

CDR3: CASSLGGGRSGNTIYF
DNA: TGTGCCAGCAGCTTGGGTGGGGGCCGTTCCGGAAACACCATATATTTT
D: .
J: TRBJ1-3
V: TRBV5-4
size: .

CDR3: CASSRRRDEQFF
DNA: TGTGCCAGCAGTCGCCGCAGGGATGAGCAGTTCTTC
D: .
J: TRBJ2-1
V: TRBV12-3/TRBV12-4
size: .

CDR3: CASSSRFSGNTIYF
DNA: TGTGCCAGCAGCTCACGCTTCTCTGGAAACACCATATATTTT
D: .
J: TRBJ1-3
V: TRBV7-2
size: few

CDR3: CASSIRSATNEKLFF
DNA: TGTGCCAGTAGTATTAGGTCAGCCACTAATGAAAAACTGTTTTTT
D: .
J: TRBJ1-4
V: TRBV19
size: .

CDR3: CASSHPGQGPSFSCTDTQYF
DNA: TGTGCCAGCAGCCACCCTGGACAGGGGCCTTCCTTCTCTTGCACAGATACGCAGTATTTT
D: TRBD1
J: TRBJ2-3
V: TRBV3-1/TRBV3-2
size: .

CDR3: CASSLMAGEQFF
DNA: TGTGCCAGCAGCTTAATGGCGGGTGAGCAGTTCTTC
D: .
J: TRBJ2-1
V: TRBV7-3
size: .

CDR3: CASSLGEGPGELFF
DNA: TGCGCCAGCAGTTTGGGAGAAGGGCCCGGGGAGCTGTTTTTT
D: .
J: TRBJ2-2
V: TRBV5-1
size: .

CDR3: CASSAGGDLNTEAFF
DNA: TGTGCCAGCAGCGCAGGGGGGGATTTGAACACTGAAGCTTTCTTT
D: TRBD1
J: TRBJ1-1
V: TRBV9
size: .

CDR3: CASSSGTGVRDEQFF
DNA: TGTGCCAGCAGTTCCGGGACAGGGGTTCGGGATGAGCAGTTCTTC
D: TRBD1
J: TRBJ2-1
V: TRBV2
size: .

CDR3: CAISEGLKDYGYTF
DNA: TGTGCCATCAGTGAGGGTCTTAAAGACTATGGCTACACCTTC
D: .
J: TRBJ1-2
V: TRBV10-3
size: .

CDR3: CAWSRALNQPQHF
DNA: TGTGCCTGGAGTAGGGCCCTCAATCAGCCCCAGCATTTT
D: .
J: TRBJ1-5
V: TRBV30
size: few

CDR3: CASSPTGGGQPQHF
DNA: TGTGCCAGCAGCCCGACAGGGGGGGGTCAGCCCCAGCATTTT
D: TRBD1
J: TRBJ1-5
V: TRBV3-1/TRBV3-2
size: .

CDR3: CASSSGAPLHF
DNA: TGTGCCAGCAGTTCAGGAGCACCCCTCCACTTT
D: .
J: TRBJ1-6
V: TRBV12-3/TRBV12-4
size: .

CDR3: CASRGHTSFVDFF
DNA: TGTGCCAGCAGGGGACACACGAGTTTTGTGGATTTCTTT
D: .
J: TRBJ1-1
V: TRBV27
size: .